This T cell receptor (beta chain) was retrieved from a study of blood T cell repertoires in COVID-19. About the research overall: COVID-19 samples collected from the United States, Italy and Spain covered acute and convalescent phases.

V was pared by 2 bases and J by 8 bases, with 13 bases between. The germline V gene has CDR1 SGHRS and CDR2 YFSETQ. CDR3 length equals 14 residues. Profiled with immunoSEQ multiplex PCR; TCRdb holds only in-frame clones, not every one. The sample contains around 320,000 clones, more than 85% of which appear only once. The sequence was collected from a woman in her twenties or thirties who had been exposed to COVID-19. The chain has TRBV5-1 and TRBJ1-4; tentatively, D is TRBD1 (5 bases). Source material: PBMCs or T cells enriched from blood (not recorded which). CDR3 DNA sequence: TGCGCCAGCAGCTTAGGAGGGGCAGAGGAAAAACTGTTTTTT. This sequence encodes CASSLGGAEEKLFF.